This T cell receptor (beta chain) was profiled in a study of regulatory T cells in long-lasting Graves disease. In the study overall: Disease was considered persistent Graves' disease after over 5 years of antithyroid drugs (with positive TSH receptor antibodies). Study-wide results and caveats: Favored gene segments in persistent disease were TRBV28, TRBJ1-2 and TRBJ2-5.

Building of the TCR beta libraries involved iRepertoire HTBI primers and Arm-PCR of CDR3 regions. TCRdb independently ran MiXCR on the multiplex PCR reads; one entry per CDR3 protein. The sample holds over 650,000 distinct CDR3 sequences, about 32% seen once. This CDR3 is 16 amino acids long. The germline V gene has CDR1 MNHEY and CDR2 SMNVEV (reference sequence). Trimming removed 6 bases at V and 0 bases at J, with 15 bases between. Stated time point: persistent/refractory GD, antithyroid drugs over 5 years with positive TRAb. Making the TCR library involved RNA that had been extracted from PBMCs. This clonotype was observed a handful of times. What it recognizes is unknown.

The sequence came from a female donor with Graves disease. V gene TRBV27 combines with J gene TRBJ1-5, with no clear D. The material sequenced was peripheral blood mononuclear cells (PBMCs), taken when the disease was refractory, from a patient treated with antithyroid drugs. As DNA, the CDR3 is TGTGCCAGCAGCCAGACGGTCCTAAATAGCAATCAGCCCCAGCATTTT. It is translated as CASSQTVLNSNQPQHF.